The T cell receptor beta chain under discussion was sequenced for a study of blood T cell repertoires in COVID-19. Study-wide background: Italy, Spain and the United States were the sources of the convalescent and acute COVID-19 samples. Sample material is recorded as cDNA or gDNA derived from T cells, B-cell-depleted T cells, or PBMCs.

Authors' analysis steps: Estimation of nucleated cell counts was performed using reference gene primer amplification. Sequencing was performed with immunoSEQ multiplex PCR; in TCRdb, only in-frame clones are kept and a portion is missing. The DNA was the basis for D and trimming; V, J and clone size are from that table. The sample records 300,000 to 350,000 clones, approximately 90% being singletons. During active infection, Seattle patients enrolled and were then monitored through disease. In germline, CDR1 is SEHNR, CDR2 FQNEAQ (reference sequence). V shed 1 base, J shed 4 bases, and the junction held 6 bases outside the gene matches. The CDR3 spans 16 residues.

The source material was peripheral blood. The source is a woman aged 55-75 years with COVID-19, enrolled during active disease. The V call is TRBV7-9, the J call TRBJ2-3, with 9 bases lining up with TRBD2. The CDR3 spells CASSLDLAGTADTQYF. CDR3 coding DNA: TGTGCCAGCAGCTTAGACCTAGCGGGGACGGCAGATACGCAGTATTTT. Full variable domain (rest looked up from reference TRBV7-9 and TRBJ2-3): DTGVSQNPRHKITKRGQNVTFRCDPISEHNRLYWYRQTLGQGPEFLTYFQNEAQLEKSRLLSDRFSAERPKGSFSTLEIQRTEQGDSAMYLCASSLDLAGTADTQYFGPGTRLTVL.